One T cell receptor (beta chain) is described in this entry. Its antigen is undetermined. The sample originates from a study of T cells in localized non-small cell lung cancer. Study-level findings and limits: Out of the top 100 tumor clones, a median around 60 were seen in adjacent lung. There was higher T cell clonality in uninvolved adjacent lung than in tumor, and it was highest there.

Produced via immunoSEQ multiplex PCR; TCRdb's table is partial and in-frame only. The data show tens of thousands of clones, over 75% seen once. Germline V lookup: CDR1 SGHTA, CDR2 FQGTGA. V lost 2 bases, J lost 3 bases, and 3 bases stayed unmatched. This CDR3 comprises 14 residues. The receptor was isolated from a woman between 40 and 69 years old with stage I lung adenocarcinoma. The chain links TRBV7-3 to TRBJ2-5, with 7 bases matching TRBD1. The material was peripheral blood, obtained before any cancer treatment. The CDR3 region has the DNA TGTGCCAGCAGCTTACCCGGGACAGAAGAGACCCAGTACTTC. Its translation: CASSLPGTEETQYF.